What follows are 3 T cell receptor beta chains derived from one specimen sequenced in a study of identical twins. Each CDR3 protein is one row after TCRdb ran MiXCR on the 5' RACE reads. The sample lists approximately 680,000 distinct CDR3 sequences, around 7.5% occurring once. The sample was also reused in another study, on yellow fever vaccine responses in identical twins.

Sequencing used PBMCs. These receptors all stem from a woman younger than 35 in good health.

This clonotype was recorded many times. V is TRBV29-1 and J is TRBJ2-2; TRBD2 matches 13 bases. Germline V gene sequence: CDR1 SQVTM, CDR2 ANQGSEA. J was trimmed by 4 bases and V by 6 bases; bases with no gene match: 2. The CDR3 totals 14 residues. CDR3 nucleotide sequence: TGCAGCGTCAGACTAGCGGGAGGCACCGGGGAGCTGTTTTTT. It is translated as CSVRLAGGTGELFF.

This clonotype was seen at least ten times. The V gene is TRBV5-1, the J gene TRBJ1-1; a possible D gene is TRBD1 (6 bases). Germline CDR1 and CDR2: SGHRS and YFSETQ. The CDR3 is 14 residues long. Trimming shortened V by 2 bases and J by 5 bases, and 13 bases separated the two germline ends. The CDR3 reads CASSFTQGKTEAFF. In DNA form, the CDR3 reads TGCGCCAGCAGCTTCACTCAGGGGAAGACTGAAGCTTTCTTT.

This clonotype was observed a few times. This sequence joins TRBV20-1 and TRBJ1-1; 7 nucleotides agree with TRBD1. Looked up from germline, CDR1 is DFQATT and CDR2 is SNEGSKA (reference sequence). The CDR3 is made up of 15 amino acids. The junction had 9 bases not matched to a gene; V was cut back by 0 bases and J by 5 bases. In DNA form, the CDR3 reads TGCAGTGCTAGAGATCCCGGACAGGCTAGGACTGAAGCTTTCTTT. This translates into CSARDPGQARTEAFF.